This T cell receptor (beta chain) emerged from a study of OX40 agonist ivuxolimab in advanced cancers. General study points: Dose levels from 0.1 to 3.0 mg/kg saw CD4+ and CD8+ blood T cells expand clonally by week 6.

With 4 bases clipped from V and 7 bases from J, the junction kept 13 bases outside the gene matches. This CDR3 region has 17 residues. CDR1 is SGHVS, CDR2 FQNEAQ, per germline. Details on this clone: The antigen is not known.

Assay: immunoSEQ multiplex PCR; the TCRdb copy retains only in-frame clones and omits some. The sample includes about 100,000 clones, 70% to 90% seen only once; the top ten take around 0.16%. The specimen was CD4+ or CD8+ T cells sorted from blood, collected in a trial of the OX40 agonist ivuxolimab. The chain is built from TRBV7-8 and TRBJ2-1, with 10 bases aligning to TRBD2. The receptor was derived from an adult with an advanced solid tumor such as melanoma, head and neck, liver or kidney cancer. Written as DNA, the CDR3 is TGTGCCAGCAGCTACCAGGTGGCTAGCGGGAGTAGGAATGAGCAGTTCTTC. Residues: CASSYQVASGSRNEQFF.